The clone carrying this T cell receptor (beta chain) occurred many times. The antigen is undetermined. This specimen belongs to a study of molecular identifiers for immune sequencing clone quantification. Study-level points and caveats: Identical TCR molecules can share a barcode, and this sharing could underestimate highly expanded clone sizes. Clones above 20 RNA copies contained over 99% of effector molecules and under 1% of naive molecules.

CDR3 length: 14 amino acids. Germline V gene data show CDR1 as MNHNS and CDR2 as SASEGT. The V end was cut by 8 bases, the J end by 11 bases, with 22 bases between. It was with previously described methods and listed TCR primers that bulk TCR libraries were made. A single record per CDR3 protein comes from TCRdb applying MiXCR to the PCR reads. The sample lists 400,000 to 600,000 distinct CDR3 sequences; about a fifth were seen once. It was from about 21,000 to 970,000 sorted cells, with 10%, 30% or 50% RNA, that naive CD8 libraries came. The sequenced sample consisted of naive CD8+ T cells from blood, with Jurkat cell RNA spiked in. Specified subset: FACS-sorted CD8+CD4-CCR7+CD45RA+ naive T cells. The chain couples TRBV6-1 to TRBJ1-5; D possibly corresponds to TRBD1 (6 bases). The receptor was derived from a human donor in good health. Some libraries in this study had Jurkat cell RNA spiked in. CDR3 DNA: TGTGCCAGCGCGCCGGACAGCTATGGGGGGTCCCAGCATTTT. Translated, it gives CASAPDSYGGSQHF.